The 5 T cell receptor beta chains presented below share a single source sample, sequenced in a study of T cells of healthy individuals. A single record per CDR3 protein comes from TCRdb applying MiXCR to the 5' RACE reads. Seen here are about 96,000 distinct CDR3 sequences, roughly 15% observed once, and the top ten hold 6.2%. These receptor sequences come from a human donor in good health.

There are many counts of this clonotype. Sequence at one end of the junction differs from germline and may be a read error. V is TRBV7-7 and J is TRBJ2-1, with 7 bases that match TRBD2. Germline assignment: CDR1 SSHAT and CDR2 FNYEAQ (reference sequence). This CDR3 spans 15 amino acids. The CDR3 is CASSFGLAAYNEQFF. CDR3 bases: TGTGCTAGCAGCTTTGGGCTAGCGGCCTACAATGAGCAGTTCTTC.

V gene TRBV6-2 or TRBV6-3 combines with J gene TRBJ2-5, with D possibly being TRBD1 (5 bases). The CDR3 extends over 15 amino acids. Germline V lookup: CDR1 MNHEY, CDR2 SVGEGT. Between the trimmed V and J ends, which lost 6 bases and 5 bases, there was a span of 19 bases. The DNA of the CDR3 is TGTGCCAGCAGACTCCAACAGGAATTCTTCGAGACCCAGTACTTC. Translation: CASRLQQEFFETQYF.

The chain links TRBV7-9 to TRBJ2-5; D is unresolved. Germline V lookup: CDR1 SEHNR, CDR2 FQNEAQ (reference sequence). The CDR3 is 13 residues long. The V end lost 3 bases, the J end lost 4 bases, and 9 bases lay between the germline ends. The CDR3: CASSFEIVETQYF. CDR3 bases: TGTGCCAGCAGCTTCGAAATTGTAGAGACCCAGTACTTC. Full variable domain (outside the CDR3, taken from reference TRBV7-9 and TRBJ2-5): DTGVSQNPRHKITKRGQNVTFRCDPISEHNRLYWYRQTLGQGPEFLTYFQNEAQLEKSRLLSDRFSAERPKGSFSTLEIQRTEQGDSAMYLCASSFEIVETQYFGPGTRLLVL.

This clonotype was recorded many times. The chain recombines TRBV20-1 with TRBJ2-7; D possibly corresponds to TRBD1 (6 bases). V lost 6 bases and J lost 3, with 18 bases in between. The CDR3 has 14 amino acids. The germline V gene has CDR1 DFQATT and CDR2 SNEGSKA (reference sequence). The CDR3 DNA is TGCAGTGCCCAACTGCCCGGGACATTCTACGAGCAGTACTTC. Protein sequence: CSAQLPGTFYEQYF.

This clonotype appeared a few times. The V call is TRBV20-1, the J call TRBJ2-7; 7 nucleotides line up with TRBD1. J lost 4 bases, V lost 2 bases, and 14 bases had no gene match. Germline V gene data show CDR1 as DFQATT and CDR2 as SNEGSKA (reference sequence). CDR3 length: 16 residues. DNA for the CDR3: TGCAGTGCTAGATCCCTCCGGGACAGAGAAAGATACGAGCAGTACTTC. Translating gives CSARSLRDRERYEQYF.